Below, 26 T cell receptor beta chains from the same sample are listed, as sequenced in a study of cytomegalovirus exposure and HLA in healthy donors. The PCR was carried out with 60 Vbeta primers and 13 Jbeta primers. Measured with immunoSEQ multiplex PCR; TCRdb has only the in-frame clones, and not every one. The profile shows about 90,000 clones, 65% of them singletons. The specimen was PBMCs. The source is a woman aged 45-59 years in good health and CMV-seropositive.

This clone appeared a few times. The chain recombines TRBV6-5 with TRBJ2-1; 7 positions agree with TRBD1. The CDR3 covers 13 residues. Germline-derived CDR1 and CDR2 are MNHEY and SVGAGI. Trimming removed 8 bases from V and 4 bases from J; junction bases left unmatched: 5. CDR3 region: CASGDSGYNEQFF. CDR3 nucleotide sequence: TGTGCCAGCGGGGACAGTGGATACAATGAGCAGTTCTTC.

There are a few counts of this clone. Written as DNA, the CDR3 is TGTGCCAGCAGCTTAGAGGGGACTAGCGAAGAGACCCAGTACTTC. This gives the protein CASSLEGTSEETQYF. The chain joins TRBV7-9 to TRBJ2-5, with TRBD2 matching over 10 bases. Germline loops: CDR1 SEHNR, CDR2 FQNEAQ (reference sequence). V shed 1 base and J 3 bases; nucleotides not matched to a gene: 2. The CDR3 is 15 amino acids.

The CDR3 coding sequence is TGCAGCGTGACACAGGGAACGGGGCTGGGCTACACCTTC. Its translation: CSVTQGTGLGYTF. The chain employs TRBV29-1 and TRBJ1-2; maybe TRBD1 (6 bases). CDR3 length equals 13 residues. Germline V gene sequence: CDR1 SQVTM, CDR2 ANQGSEA. Trimming stripped 6 bases from V and 8 bases from J, with 19 bases between.

This rearrangement joins TRBV9 to TRBJ2-3; 8 nucleotides line up with TRBD2. This CDR3 contains 14 residues. CDR1 is SGDLS, CDR2 YYNGEE, per germline. The V segment lost 7 bases and the J segment 4 bases; nucleotides outside the gene matches: 8. The CDR3 nucleotides are TGTGCCAGCGGGACCGGGGGGGCTGCAGATACGCAGTATTTT. Translated, it gives CASGTGGAADTQYF.

The rearrangement joins TRBV7-2 to TRBJ1-6, with D possibly TRBD1 on 5 matching bases. Looked up from germline, CDR1 is SGHTA and CDR2 is FQGNSA. CDR3 size: 15 residues. Trimming pared 5 bases from V and 5 bases from J, leaving 13 bases between. CDR3 bases: TGTGCCAGCAGCACCCTGGGGGGGAATAATTCACCCCTCCACTTT. Its translation is CASSTLGGNNSPLHF.

The J gene is TRBJ1-2, the V gene TRBV28; TRBD1 agrees at 7 bases. The CDR3 is 16 residues long. V lost 6 bases, J lost 4 bases, and 14 bases stayed unmatched. Germline V gives CDR1 MDHEN, CDR2 SYDVKM. Here the CDR3 reads CASSSAQGSTAYGYTF. CDR3 bases: TGTGCCAGCAGCTCTGCACAGGGGTCCACCGCCTATGGCTACACCTTC.

The chain couples TRBV28 to TRBJ2-7; 8 nucleotides agree with TRBD2. Trimming at V came to 6 bases and at J to 2 bases, leaving 9 bases not matched to a gene. CDR1 and CDR2 from the germline V gene are MDHEN and SYDVKM. The CDR3 contains 15 residues. CDR3 sequence: CASSALAAITYEQYF. Written as DNA, the CDR3 is TGTGCCAGCAGCGCACTAGCGGCAATAACCTACGAGCAGTACTTC. The full variable domain, its missing parts supplied by reference TRBV28 and TRBJ2-7, is DVKVTQSSRYLVKRTGEKVFLECVQDMDHENMFWYRQDPGLGLRLIYFSYDVKMKEKGDIPEGYSVSREKKERFSLILESASTNQTSMYLCASSALAAITYEQYFGPGTRLTVT.

In its sample, this clone was seen a few times. The chain employs TRBV7-9 and TRBJ1-4; D unresolved. V was clipped by 6 bases and J by 6 bases, with 14 bases between them. CDR3 length: 14 residues. Germline assignment: CDR1 SEHNR and CDR2 FQNEAQ (reference sequence). The CDR3 DNA is TGTGCCAGCAGTTATACTAACCCCTATGAAAAACTGTTTTTT. It specifies CASSYTNPYEKLFF.

This clone was detected only a few times. Here the CDR3 reads CASSEVGQGGEKLFF. CDR3 coding DNA: TGTGCCAGCAGTGAAGTGGGACAGGGGGGGGAAAAACTGTTTTTT. The rearrangement joins TRBV6-1 to TRBJ1-4; 11 bases agree with TRBD1. Trimming removed 1 base from V and 8 bases from J; junction bases left unmatched: 3. The germline CDR1 and CDR2 sequences are MNHNS and SASEGT. The CDR3 has 15 residues.

This rearrangement joins TRBV9 to TRBJ2-7; the match to TRBD1 covers 8 bases. The CDR3 extends over 14 amino acids. Trimming cost V 0 bases and J 5 bases; bases outside gene matches: 4. CDR1 is SGDLS and CDR2 is YYNGEE in the germline V gene. The CDR3 sequence is CASSVGQGRDEQYF. The DNA of the CDR3 is TGTGCCAGCAGCGTAGGACAGGGGCGCGACGAGCAGTACTTC.

The rearrangement joins TRBV15 to TRBJ2-5; TRBD2 matches at 8 bases. Looked up from germline, CDR1 is LNHNV and CDR2 is YYDKDF (reference sequence). V lost 0 bases and J lost 5; bases outside the gene matches: 8. CDR3 length: 16 amino acids. CDR3 nucleotide sequence: TGTGCCACCAGCAGAGATTCGGGGGGGGCGGGCGAGACCCAGTACTTC. This gives the protein CATSRDSGGAGETQYF.

This rearrangement joins TRBV28 to TRBJ1-6, with 7 bases that match TRBD1. From germline, CDR1 is MDHEN and CDR2 SYDVKM. The junction had 9 bases not matched to a gene; V was cut back by 5 bases and J by 5 bases. The CDR3 spans 16 residues. DNA for the CDR3: TGTGCCAGCAGTCCCGGGACAGAGGCTAATAATTCACCCCTCCACTTT. Encoded protein: CASSPGTEANNSPLHF.

This clone appeared a few times. The CDR3 region is CASSKTGGRETQYF. The CDR3 coding sequence is TGTGCCAGCAGTAAAACAGGGGGCCGAGAGACCCAGTACTTC. V usage is TRBV6-1 and J usage is TRBJ2-5; 9 bases agree with TRBD1. V lost 5 bases to trimming and J lost 4 bases; unmatched junction nucleotides: 5. CDR1 is MNHNS, CDR2 SASEGT, per germline. This CDR3 has 14 residues.

The chain combines TRBV14 with TRBJ2-3; 10 bases map to TRBD2. After removal of 4 bases from V and 1 base from J, the junction contained 5 bases not matched to a gene. Per the germline V gene, CDR1 is SGHDN and CDR2 is FVKESK. The CDR3 consists of 16 residues. CDR3 sequence (DNA): TGTGCCAGCAGCCCTCTAGCGGGGGACCGCACAGATACGCAGTATTTT. It specifies CASSPLAGDRTDTQYF.

The chain's CDR3 is CAWSGIGNRNSPLHF. The CDR3, as DNA: TGTGCCTGGAGTGGAATTGGAAACAGAAATTCACCCCTCCACTTT. This chain links TRBV30 with TRBJ1-6, with D hard to call. V lost 1 base to trimming and J lost 7 bases, with 14 bases between them. Looked up from germline, CDR1 is GTSNPN and CDR2 is SVGIG (reference sequence). This CDR3 contains 15 residues. Based on the CDR3 plus reference TRBV30 and TRBJ1-6, the full variable domain is SQTIHQWPATLVQPVGSPLSLECTVEGTSNPNLYWYRQAAGRGLQLLFYSVGIGQISSEVPQNLSASRPQDRQFILSSKKLLLSDSGFYLCAWSGIGNRNSPLHFGNGTRLTVT.

This clone appeared a few times. The J gene is TRBJ1-2, the V gene TRBV4-3; D is uncertain. The V gene's germline CDR1 is LGHNA and CDR2 YSLEER. Trimming stripped 1 base from V and 8 bases from J, with 11 bases between. The CDR3 loop spans 13 amino acids. The CDR3 region has the DNA TGCGCCAGCAGCCAAGGGTCGGGTCGGGGCTACACCTTC. As protein: CASSQGSGRGYTF.

Only a few counts were recorded for this clone. This rearrangement joins TRBV6-4 to TRBJ2-1; TRBD2 is a possible D gene (6 bases). Germline CDR1 is MRHNA and CDR2 is SNTAGT. V was trimmed by 6 bases and J by 10 bases, leaving 13 bases between them. The CDR3 has 12 amino acids. The CDR3 sequence: CASSNEGGEQFF. The DNA for the CDR3 is TGTGCCAGCAGCAACGAGGGAGGCGAGCAGTTCTTC.

The chain's CDR3 is CASSLLSDTGELFF. CDR3 in DNA: TGTGCCAGCAGCCTTTTAAGCGACACCGGGGAGCTGTTTTTT. The chain carries TRBV7-7 and TRBJ2-2; D is unclear. CDR3 size: 14 residues. The V end lost 5 bases, the J end lost 3 bases, and 10 bases lay between the germline ends. The V gene's germline CDR1 is SSHAT and CDR2 FNYEAQ (reference sequence).

The rearrangement links TRBV28 to TRBJ1-1; TRBD1 matches at 7 bases. The CDR3 runs 14 residues. Germline V CDR1 and CDR2: MDHEN, SYDVKM. V trimming: 5 bases; J trimming: 4 bases; junction bases outside the gene matches: 7. In DNA, the CDR3 is TGTGCCAGCAGTCGACAGGGAACGGCCACTGAAGCTTTCTTT. Translating it yields CASSRQGTATEAFF. The entire variable domain, with the rest obtained from reference TRBV28 and TRBJ1-1, is as follows: DVKVTQSSRYLVKRTGEKVFLECVQDMDHENMFWYRQDPGLGLRLIYFSYDVKMKEKGDIPEGYSVSREKKERFSLILESASTNQTSMYLCASSRQGTATEAFFGQGTRLTVV.

In its sample, this clone was seen a few times. The chain joins TRBV30 to TRBJ1-2, with 12 nucleotides matching TRBD1. This CDR3 has 14 residues. Germline CDR1 is GTSNPN and CDR2 is SVGIG (reference sequence). The J segment lost 6 bases and the V segment lost 1 base, leaving 3 bases of the junction unmatched. The CDR3: CAWSGGQGAHGYTF. The CDR3 DNA follows: TGTGCCTGGAGTGGGGGACAGGGGGCGCATGGCTACACCTTC.

This clone appeared a few times. The V and J genes are TRBV12-5 and TRBJ1-2; D is possibly TRBD1 (5 bases). Germline V CDR1 and CDR2: LGHNT, FRNRAP. The CDR3 runs 16 residues. V lost 5 bases to trimming and J lost 5 bases, with 21 bases between them. CDR3 DNA sequence: TGTGCTAGTGGTCCCTCAGACAGATCTGACCTTTATGGCTACACCTTC. Its protein is CASGPSDRSDLYGYTF.

The V and J genes are TRBV5-1 and TRBJ1-6; TRBD1 matches at 8 bases. The CDR3 spans 17 residues. The V gene end was trimmed by 2 bases and the J gene end by 6 bases; junction bases not matched to a gene: 10. Germline V gene lookup returns CDR1 SGHRS and CDR2 YFSETQ. CDR3 residues: CASSLPGQEKFNSPLHF. In nucleotides, the CDR3 is TGCGCCAGCAGCTTACCGGGACAGGAAAAATTTAATTCACCCCTCCACTTT.

This clone was observed a few times. The chain joins TRBV5-1 to TRBJ1-2; 8 bases are shared with TRBD1. Trimming at V came to 7 bases and at J to 7 bases, leaving 6 bases not matched to a gene. CDR1 and CDR2 (germline): SGHRS, YFSETQ. The CDR3 has 12 residues. The CDR3 reads CASGQGEIGYTF. The CDR3 nucleotides read TGCGCCAGCGGACAGGGAGAGATTGGCTACACCTTC. The full variable domain, rest sourced from reference TRBV5-1 and TRBJ1-2, is KAGVTQTPRYLIKTRGQQVTLSCSPISGHRSVSWYQQTPGQGLQFLFEYFSETQRNKGNFPGRFSGRQFSNSRSEMNVSTLELGDSALYLCASGQGEIGYTFGSGTRLTVV.

The J gene is TRBJ1-4, the V gene TRBV4-1; 7 bases line up with TRBD1. The CDR3 contains 16 residues. After removal of 3 bases from V and 0 bases from J, the junction contained 4 bases not matched to a gene. Germline CDR1 is MGHRA and CDR2 is YSYEKL. The chain's CDR3 is CASSQGTVATNEKLFF. In DNA form, the CDR3 reads TGCGCCAGCAGCCAGGGGACAGTTGCAACTAATGAAAAACTGTTTTTT.

This rearrangement joins TRBV29-1 to TRBJ2-5; no clear D gene. CDR3 length: 11 residues. Germline-derived CDR1 and CDR2 are SQVTM and ANQGSEA. Trimming cost V 4 bases and J 7 bases, with 10 bases left between them. CDR3 nucleotide sequence: TGCAGCGTTGGTCTGCCGGGGACCCAGTACTTC. This translates into CSVGLPGTQYF. Full variable domain (outside the CDR3, taken from reference TRBV29-1 and TRBJ2-5): SAVISQKPSRDICQRGTSLTIQCQVDSQVTMMFWYRQQPGQSLTLIATANQGSEATYESGFVIDKFPISRPNLTFSTLTVSNMSPEDSSIYLCSVGLPGTQYFGPGTRLLVL.

This clone is a singleton in its sample. The V and J genes are TRBV19 and TRBJ1-1, with 8 bases that match TRBD1. Unmatched junction bases numbered 15, after V lost 3 bases and J lost 6 bases. Germline CDR1 is LNHDA and CDR2 is SQIVND (reference sequence). CDR3 size: 17 residues. The CDR3 nucleotides read TGTGCCAGTAGTATGCAGGCCGGACAGGGTTATTTTTCTGAAGCTTTCTTT. Residues: CASSMQAGQGYFSEAFF.